This T cell receptor beta chain was sequenced during a study of blood T cell repertoires in COVID-19. The study drew participants aged about 18 to 89 years from some 23 US areas. Produced via immunoSEQ multiplex PCR; TCRdb's table is partial and in-frame only. This table holds fewer than 350,000 clones, 89% found once. The CDR3 loop spans 17 amino acids. J was trimmed by 4 bases and V by 0 bases; bases with no gene match: 8. From germline, CDR1 is LGHNA and CDR2 YNFKEQ. The specimen sequenced was PBMCs or T cells enriched from blood (not recorded which). The receptor was derived from a man between 60 and 75 years old who had recovered from COVID-19. The J gene is TRBJ2-3, the V gene TRBV4-2; 9 bases fit TRBD2. The CDR3 region is CASSQDRAGGRPDTQYF. Written as DNA, the CDR3 is TGTGCCAGCAGCCAAGATCGGGCGGGAGGGAGGCCAGATACGCAGTATTTT.